This T cell receptor beta chain was sequenced during a study of cytotoxic CD8 clonotypes in ibrutinib-treated CLL. Study in general: Overall, roughly 25 responses were partial and 2 complete; following median about 69 months, around 15 patients stayed remitted and 12 progressed. Study-wide results and limits: With treatment, public clonotypes, which were uncommon, either contracted or remained stable. Clonality increased at ibrutinib response and stayed stable in sustained remission. At progression, however, it fell back toward baseline. Clonality was higher at baseline than in age-matched healthy donors and tracked circulating CD8+ T-cell counts.

About this clone itself: The antigen is undetermined.

Libraries were prepared by immunoSEQ multiplex PCR; TCRdb keeps only in-frame clonotypes and omits some of them. This repertoire shows some 170,000 clones, more than 70% found once; its top ten account for around 2.7%. The CDR3 is made up of 15 amino acids. The trim removed 7 bases at V and 2 bases at J, leaving 11 bases unmatched. Germline V gives CDR1 MDHEN, CDR2 SYDVKM. The rearrangement links TRBV28 to TRBJ2-7, with 7 positions matching TRBD1. The source material was PBMCs, sampled at disease progression, from a patient treated with ibrutinib. This clonotype was sampled from a human donor with chronic lymphocytic leukemia. Here the CDR3 DNA reads TGTGCCAGCACCATGCTCCCCGGGACAGCCTACGAGCAGTACTTC. Residues: CASTMLPGTAYEQYF.